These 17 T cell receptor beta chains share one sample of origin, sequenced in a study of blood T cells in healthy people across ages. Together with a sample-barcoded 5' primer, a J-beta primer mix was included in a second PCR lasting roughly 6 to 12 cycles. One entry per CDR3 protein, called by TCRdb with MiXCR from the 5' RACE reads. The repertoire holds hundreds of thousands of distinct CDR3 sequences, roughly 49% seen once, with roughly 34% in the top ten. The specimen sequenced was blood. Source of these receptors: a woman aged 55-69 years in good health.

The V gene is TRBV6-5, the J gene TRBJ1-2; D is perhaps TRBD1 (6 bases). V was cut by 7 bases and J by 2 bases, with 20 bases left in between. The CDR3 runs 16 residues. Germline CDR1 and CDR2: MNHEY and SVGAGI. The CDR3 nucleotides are TGTGCCAGCACCCAAAGCGAGGGACACAACAACTATGGCTACACCTTC. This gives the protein CASTQSEGHNNYGYTF.

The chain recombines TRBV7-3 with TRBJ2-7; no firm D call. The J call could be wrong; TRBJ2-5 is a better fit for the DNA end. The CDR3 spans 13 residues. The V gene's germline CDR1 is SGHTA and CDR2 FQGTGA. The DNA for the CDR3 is TGTGCCAGCAGCCTCGGAAGGGATGGGACCCAGTACTTC. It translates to CASSLGRDGTQYF.

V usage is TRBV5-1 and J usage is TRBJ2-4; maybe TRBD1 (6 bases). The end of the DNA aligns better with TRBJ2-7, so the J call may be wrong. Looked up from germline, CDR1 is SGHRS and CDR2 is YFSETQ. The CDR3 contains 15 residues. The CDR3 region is CASSLAVGTTYEQYF. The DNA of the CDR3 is TGCGCCAGCAGCTTGGCCGTAGGGACAACCTACGAGCAGTACTTC.

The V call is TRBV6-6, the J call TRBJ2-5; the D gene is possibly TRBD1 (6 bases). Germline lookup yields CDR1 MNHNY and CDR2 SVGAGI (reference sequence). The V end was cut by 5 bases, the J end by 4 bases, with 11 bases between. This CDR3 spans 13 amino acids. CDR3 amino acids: CASSDRGGETQYF. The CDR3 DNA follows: TGTGCCAGCAGTGACAGAGGGGGAGAGACCCAGTACTTC.

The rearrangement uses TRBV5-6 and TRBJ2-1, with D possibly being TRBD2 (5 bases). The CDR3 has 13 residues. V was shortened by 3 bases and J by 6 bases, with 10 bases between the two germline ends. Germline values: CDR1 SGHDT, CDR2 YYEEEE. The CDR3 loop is CASSSGNPNEQFF. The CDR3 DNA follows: TGTGCCAGCAGCTCCGGGAACCCCAATGAGCAGTTCTTC.

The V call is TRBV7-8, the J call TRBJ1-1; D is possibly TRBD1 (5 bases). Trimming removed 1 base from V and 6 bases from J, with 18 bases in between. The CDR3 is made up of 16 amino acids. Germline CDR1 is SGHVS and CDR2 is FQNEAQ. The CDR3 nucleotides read TGTGCCAGCAGCTTAGGGGGTAGCGGGGCTCGAGCTGAAGCTTTCTTT. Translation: CASSLGGSGARAEAFF.

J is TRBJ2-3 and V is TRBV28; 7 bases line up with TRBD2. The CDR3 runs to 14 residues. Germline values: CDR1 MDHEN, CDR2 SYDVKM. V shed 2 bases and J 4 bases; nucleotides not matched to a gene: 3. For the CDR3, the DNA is TGTGCCAGCAGTTTAGGGAGGGTAGCAGATACGCAGTATTTT. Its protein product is CASSLGRVADTQYF.

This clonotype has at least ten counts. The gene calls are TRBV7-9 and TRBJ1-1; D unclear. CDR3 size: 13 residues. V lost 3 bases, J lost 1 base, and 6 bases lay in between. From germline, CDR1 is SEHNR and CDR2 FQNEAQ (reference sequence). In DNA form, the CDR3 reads TGTGCCAGCAGCTTGATCCAGAACACTGAAGCTTTCTTT. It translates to CASSLIQNTEAFF. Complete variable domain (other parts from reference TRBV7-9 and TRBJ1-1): DTGVSQNPRHKITKRGQNVTFRCDPISEHNRLYWYRQTLGQGPEFLTYFQNEAQLEKSRLLSDRFSAERPKGSFSTLEIQRTEQGDSAMYLCASSLIQNTEAFFGQGTRLTVV.

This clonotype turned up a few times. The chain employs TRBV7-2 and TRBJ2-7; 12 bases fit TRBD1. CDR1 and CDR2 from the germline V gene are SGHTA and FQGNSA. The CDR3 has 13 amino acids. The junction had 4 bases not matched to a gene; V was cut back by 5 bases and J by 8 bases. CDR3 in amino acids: CASSQGQGAQQYF. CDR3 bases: TGTGCCAGCAGCCAGGGACAGGGGGCCCAGCAGTACTTC.

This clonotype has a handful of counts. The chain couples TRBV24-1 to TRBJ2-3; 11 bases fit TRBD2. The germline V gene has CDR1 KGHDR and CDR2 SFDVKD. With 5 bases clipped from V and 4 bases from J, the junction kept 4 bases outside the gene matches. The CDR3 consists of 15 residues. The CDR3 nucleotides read TGTGCCACCAGTGCTCCGGGACTAGCGGCAGATACGCAGTATTTT. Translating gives CATSAPGLAADTQYF.

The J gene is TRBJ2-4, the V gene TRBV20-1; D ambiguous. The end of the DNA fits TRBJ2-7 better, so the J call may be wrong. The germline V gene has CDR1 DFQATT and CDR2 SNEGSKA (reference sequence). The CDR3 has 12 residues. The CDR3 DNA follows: TGCAGTGCTAAAAAGGCGGACTACGAGCAGTACTTC. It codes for CSAKKADYEQYF.

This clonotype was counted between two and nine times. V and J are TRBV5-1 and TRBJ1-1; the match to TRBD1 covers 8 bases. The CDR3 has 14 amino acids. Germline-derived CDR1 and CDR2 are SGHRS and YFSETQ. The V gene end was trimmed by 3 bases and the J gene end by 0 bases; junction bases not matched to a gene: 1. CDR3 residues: CASSWDRLNTEAFF. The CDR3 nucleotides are TGCGCCAGCAGCTGGGACAGGTTGAACACTGAAGCTTTCTTT.

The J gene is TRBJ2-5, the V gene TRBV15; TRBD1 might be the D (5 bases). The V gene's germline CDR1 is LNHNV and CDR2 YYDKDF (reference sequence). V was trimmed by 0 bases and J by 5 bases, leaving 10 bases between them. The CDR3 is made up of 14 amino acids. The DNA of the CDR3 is TGTGCCACCAGCAGAGATTGGGGCCTGGAGACCCAGTACTTC. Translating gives CATSRDWGLETQYF. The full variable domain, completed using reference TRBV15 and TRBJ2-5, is DAMVIQNPRYQVTQFGKPVTLSCSQTLNHNVMYWYQQKSSQAPKLLFHYYDKDFNNEADTPDNFQSRRPNTSFCFLDIRSPGLGDTAMYLCATSRDWGLETQYFGPGTRLLVL.

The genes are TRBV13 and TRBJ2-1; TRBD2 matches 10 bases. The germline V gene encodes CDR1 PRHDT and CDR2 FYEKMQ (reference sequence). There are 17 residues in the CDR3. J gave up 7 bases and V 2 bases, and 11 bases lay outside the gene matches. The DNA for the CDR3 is TGTGCCAGCAGCTTAAGGAGGCTAGCGGGAGCTGGAAATGAGCAGTTCTTC. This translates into CASSLRRLAGAGNEQFF. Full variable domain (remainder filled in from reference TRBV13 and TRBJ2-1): AAGVIQSPRHLIKEKRETATLKCYPIPRHDTVYWYQQGPGQDPQFLISFYEKMQSDKGSIPDRFSAQQFSDYHSELNMSSLELGDSALYFCASSLRRLAGAGNEQFFGPGTRLTVL.

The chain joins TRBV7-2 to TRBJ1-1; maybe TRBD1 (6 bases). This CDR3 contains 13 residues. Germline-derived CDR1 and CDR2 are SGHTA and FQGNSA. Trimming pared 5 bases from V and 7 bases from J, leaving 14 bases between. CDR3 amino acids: CASSAGQYGEAFF. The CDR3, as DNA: TGTGCCAGCAGCGCAGGACAGTATGGTGAAGCTTTCTTT.

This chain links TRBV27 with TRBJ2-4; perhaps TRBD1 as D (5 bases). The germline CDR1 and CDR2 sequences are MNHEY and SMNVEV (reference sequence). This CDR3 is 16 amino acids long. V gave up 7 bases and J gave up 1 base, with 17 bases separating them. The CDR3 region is CASTKGQGGAKNIQYF. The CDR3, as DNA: TGTGCCAGCACCAAGGGTCAGGGTGGGGCCAAAAACATTCAGTACTTC.

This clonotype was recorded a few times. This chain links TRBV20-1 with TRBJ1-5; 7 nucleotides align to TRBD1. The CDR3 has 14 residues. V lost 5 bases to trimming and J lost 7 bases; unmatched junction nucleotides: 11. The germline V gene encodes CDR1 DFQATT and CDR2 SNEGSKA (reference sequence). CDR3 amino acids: CSAFDREVGQPQHF. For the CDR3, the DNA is TGCAGTGCTTTTGACAGGGAAGTCGGGCAGCCCCAGCATTTT.